What follows describes a single T cell receptor (beta chain). The antigen is not known. Here immunoSEQ multiplex PCR was the method, and the copy in TCRdb shows in-frame clones only, minus some. The repertoire includes about 150,000 clones, 88% of them detected once, and 6.9% sits in the top ten. The sample originates from a study of T cell responses to AZD1222 COVID-19 vaccine. Study-wide results and caveats: Mostly white British, mostly female donors; authors suggested clonal diversity may be underestimated. The study found vaccine-associated CD4 TCRs spanning spike, dominant at 160-218 and 743-854. Among AZD1222 vaccinees, only six were seropositive at baseline.

This sample comprised peripheral blood, obtained after recovery from COVID-19. This receptor was identified in an adult who had recovered from COVID-19.

The CDR3 protein is CASTQGWGIQETQYF. The CDR3, as DNA: TGTGCCAGCACCCAAGGATGGGGGATCCAAGAGACCCAGTACTTC. V is TRBV6-5 and J is TRBJ2-5; D could derive from TRBD1 or TRBD2 (5 bases each). V was clipped by 7 bases and J by 1 base, with 16 bases between them. The CDR3 contains 15 residues. Germline V lookup: CDR1 MNHEY, CDR2 SVGAGI.